Listed here are 7 T cell receptor beta chains from one sample, sequenced in a study of tumor-infiltrating lymphocytes in localized non-small cell lung cancer. Produced via immunoSEQ multiplex PCR; TCRdb's table is partial and in-frame only. The data show over 12,000 clones, roughly four fifths seen once. The sequenced material came from lung tumor tissue. The receptors shown here come from a human donor with non-small cell lung cancer.

The chain joins TRBV18 to TRBJ1-5; 9 bases line up with TRBD1. V lost 2 bases, J lost 12 bases, and 5 bases stayed unmatched. The germline CDR1 and CDR2 sequences are KGHSH and LQKENI. The CDR3 is 13 residues long. This CDR3 reads CASSPIETGGQHF. CDR3 coding DNA: TGTGCCAGCTCACCAATAGAGACAGGGGGCCAGCATTTT.

V is TRBV10-3 and J is TRBJ1-4, with 11 bases matching TRBD1. Trimming removed 7 bases from V and 8 bases from J; junction bases left unmatched: 6. The CDR3 covers 14 residues. Germline CDR1 reads ENHRY; CDR2 reads SYGVKD. The chain's CDR3 is CAIKPGQGDEKLFF. The DNA for the CDR3 is TGTGCCATCAAACCGGGACAGGGGGACGAAAAACTGTTTTTT.

The chain has TRBV10-3 and TRBJ2-6; D ambiguous. CDR1 is ENHRY and CDR2 is SYGVKD in the germline V gene. The CDR3 runs to 15 residues. V dropped 3 bases and J dropped 0 bases, with 6 bases sitting between them. This chain's CDR3 is CAISEADSGANVLTF. In DNA form, the CDR3 reads TGTGCCATCAGTGAAGCAGACTCTGGGGCCAACGTCCTGACTTTC.

The chain carries TRBV4-2 and TRBJ2-6; D not resolved. V dropped 0 bases and J dropped 1 base, with 10 bases sitting between them. The CDR3 has 17 amino acids. The germline V gene encodes CDR1 LGHNA and CDR2 YNFKEQ. The CDR3 nucleotides read TGTGCCAGCAGCCAAGATCGGGCGGCGTCTGGGGCCAACGTCCTGACTTTC. Encoded protein: CASSQDRAASGANVLTF.

The chain joins TRBV6-5 to TRBJ2-2; no reliable D call. Germline V gives CDR1 MNHEY, CDR2 SVGAGI. CDR3 length: 12 amino acids. Trimming pared 5 bases from V and 7 bases from J, leaving 8 bases between. The CDR3 DNA is TGTGCCAGCAGTGGAGAGGTCGGGGAGCTGTTTTTT. Translated, it gives CASSGEVGELFF.

The gene calls are TRBV14 and TRBJ2-1; perhaps D is TRBD1 or TRBD2 (5 bases each). V was pared by 0 bases and J by 3 bases, with 15 bases between. Germline-derived CDR1 and CDR2 are SGHDN and FVKESK. This CDR3 is 17 amino acids long. The CDR3: CASSQDRYRDVYNEQFF. The CDR3 nucleotides read TGTGCCAGCAGCCAAGATCGATACCGGGACGTCTACAATGAGCAGTTCTTC.

The chain recombines TRBV7-3 with TRBJ1-1; D is possibly TRBD1 (5 bases). The length of the CDR3 is 14 residues. Germline assignment: CDR1 SGHTA and CDR2 FQGTGA. Trimming stripped 5 bases from V and 2 bases from J, with 12 bases between. CDR3 coding DNA: TGTGCCAGCAGCCTTGATAGGGGAAACACTGAAGCTTTCTTT. This translates into CASSLDRGNTEAFF.